This T cell receptor beta chain was recovered during a study of spatial heterogeneity in lung cancer. On the study more broadly: Counts of TCR transcripts in tumor regions tracked strongly with a T cell module score that came from matched bulk RNA-seq.

The time point is: sample taken at primary tumor resection. Material for sequencing was whole RNA from tumor, nontumor lung or frozen PBMC, left unsorted. Every TCR cDNA molecule bore its own unique molecular identifier. TCRdb ran MiXCR on the 5' RACE reads and lists one entry per CDR3 protein. The sample lists about 8,400 distinct CDR3 sequences; around 8.4% were seen once. This clonotype ranks as medium-sized (0.01 to 0.1%). Its target is unknown. This beta chain is a stray read from a library made for alpha chains; its abundance is not meaningful. Study conclusions and caveats: Tumor mutation counts were tracked by expanded intratumoral alpha and beta TCR counts. Ubiquitous and regional nonsynonymous mutations were each tracked by the matching count of ubiquitous or regional expanded TCRs.

The material was lung tumor tissue, obtained at surgery. This clonotype was obtained from a male donor with early-stage non-small cell lung cancer.

CDR3 nucleotides: TGCAGTGCTAGAGGGACGCAGGGAGTGGAGGGCTACACCTTC. It yields the protein CSARGTQGVEGYTF. This chain uses TRBV20-1 with TRBJ1-2; a possible D gene is TRBD1 (5 bases). There are 14 residues in the CDR3. Trimming stripped 1 base from V and 8 bases from J, with 17 bases between. The germline V gene encodes CDR1 DFQATT and CDR2 SNEGSKA (reference sequence).